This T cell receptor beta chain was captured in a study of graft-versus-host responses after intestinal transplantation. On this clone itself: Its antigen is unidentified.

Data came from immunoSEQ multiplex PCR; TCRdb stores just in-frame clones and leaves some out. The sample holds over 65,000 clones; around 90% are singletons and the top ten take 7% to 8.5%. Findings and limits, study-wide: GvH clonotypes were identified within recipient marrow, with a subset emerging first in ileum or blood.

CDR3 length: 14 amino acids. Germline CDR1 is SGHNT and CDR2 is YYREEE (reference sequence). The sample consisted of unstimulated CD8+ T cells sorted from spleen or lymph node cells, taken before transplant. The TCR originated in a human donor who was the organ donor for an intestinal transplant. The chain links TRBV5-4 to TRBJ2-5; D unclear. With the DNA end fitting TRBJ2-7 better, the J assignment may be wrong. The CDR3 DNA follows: TGTGCCAGCAGCCCCGGGTCCTCCCCCGGCGAGCAGTACTTC. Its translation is CASSPGSSPGEQYF.